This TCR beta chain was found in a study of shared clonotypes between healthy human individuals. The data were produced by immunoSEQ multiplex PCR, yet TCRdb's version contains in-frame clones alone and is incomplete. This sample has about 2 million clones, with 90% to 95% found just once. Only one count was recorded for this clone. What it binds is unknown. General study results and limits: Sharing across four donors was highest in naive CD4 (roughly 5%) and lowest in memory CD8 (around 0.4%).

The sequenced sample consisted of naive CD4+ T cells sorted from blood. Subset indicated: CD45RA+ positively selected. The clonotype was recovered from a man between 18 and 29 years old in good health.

This CDR3 is CASSLVTMNTEAFF. The CDR3, as DNA: TGTGCCAGCAGCTTAGTGACTATGAACACTGAAGCTTTCTTT. J is TRBJ1-1 and V is TRBV7-2; D gene uncertain. The V gene lost 1 base and the J gene lost 0 bases, with 6 bases spanning the gap. The CDR3 totals 14 residues. The V gene's germline CDR1 is SGHTA and CDR2 FQGNSA. The entire variable domain, with the rest obtained from reference TRBV7-2 and TRBJ1-1, is as follows: GAGVSQSPSNKVTEKGKDVELRCDPISGHTALYWYRQSLGQGLEFLIYFQGNSAPDKSGLPSDRFSAERTGGSVSTLTIQRTQQEDSAVYLCASSLVTMNTEAFFGQGTRLTVV.